This is a list of T cell receptor beta chains from one sample in a study of patients and donors after allogeneic stem cell transplantation. TCRdb fed the RT-PCR reads into MiXCR, producing one record per CDR3 protein. The table has over 130,000 distinct CDR3 sequences, about 36% seen once. The material sequenced was blood, either unsorted or a sorted T cell fraction (not recorded which). The receptors come from a human donor who was either an allogeneic HSCT recipient or a stem cell or donor lymphocyte infusion donor (not recorded which). It is not recorded whose cells these are; they may come from a transplant donor. CDR3s include the opening cysteine and the closing phenylalanine or tryptophan. The order of the fields is D gene, V gene, J gene, CDR3 length, clone size, CDR3 DNA, CDR3 protein. A D gene is named only where the DNA matches it firmly. Part of the rows lack a size; the others show once, few, many or a class for expanded clones.

TRBD1	TRBV27	TRBJ1-2	14	.	TGTGCCAGCAGTTGGGACAGTTCAAGTCGTGGCTACACCTTC	CASSWDSSSRGYTF
.	TRBV29-1	TRBJ2-4	15	.	TGCAGCGTTGTTGGGCGAATACTAGCCAAAAACATTCAGTACTTC	CSVVGRILAKNIQYF
TRBD1	TRBV7-2	TRBJ1-1	15	few	TGTGCCAGCAGCTCGCGAGGGACAGGGAAAGAAGTAGCTTTCTTT	CASSSRGTGKEVAFF
.	TRBV3-1	TRBJ1-6	13	.	TGTGCCAGCAGCCCCCTCATTAATTCACCCCTCCACTTT	CASSPLINSPLHF
.	TRBV12-3/TRBV12-4	TRBJ1-3	14	few	TGTGCCAGCAGTCCCCCTGGCTCTGGAAACACCATATATTTT	CASSPPGSGNTIYF
.	TRBV12-3/TRBV12-4	TRBJ1-5	15	few	TGTGCCAGCAGGTGGGCGGGGCCTGGAAATCAGCCCCAGCATTTT	CASRWAGPGNQPQHF
TRBD2	TRBV28	TRBJ2-3	16	.	TGTGCCAGCAGTGAGGGAGGGACCCCTAGCACAGATACGCAGTATTTT	CASSEGGTPSTDTQYF
.	TRBV6-6	TRBJ2-5	13	.	TGTGCCAGCAGTTATCGAGGGACGGAGACCCAGTACTTC	CASSYRGTETQYF
.	TRBV20-1	TRBJ2-7	13	.	TGCAGTGTTATTTCCGGGGGTCTCTACGAGCAGTACTTC	CSVISGGLYEQYF
.	TRBV2	TRBJ1-5	15	.	TGTGCCAGCAGTGGGGGCAGGGGACGCAATCAGCCCCAGCATTTT	CASSGGRGRNQPQHF
.	TRBV7-8	TRBJ2-3	15	.	TGTGCCAGCAGCTTAGGGACCCTTAGCACAGATACGCAGTATTTT	CASSLGTLSTDTQYF
.	TRBV9	TRBJ2-5	12	.	TGTGCCAGCAGCGTAGCGGACGAGACCCAGTACTTC	CASSVADETQYF
TRBD2	TRBV12-3/TRBV12-4	TRBJ2-3	16	.	TGTGCCAGCAGCCGAGGGGCGGGGGGCAGTACAGATACGCAGTATTTT	CASSRGAGGSTDTQYF
.	TRBV7-2	TRBJ1-2	14	many	TGTGCCAGCAGCATCGGACCAAAGAACTATGGCTACACCTTC	CASSIGPKNYGYTF
TRBD1	TRBV12-3/TRBV12-4	TRBJ1-1	14	few	TGTGCCAGCAGAAAAGACAGGGTTGGCACTGAAGCTTTCTTT	CASRKDRVGTEAFF
TRBD2	TRBV5-1	TRBJ2-1	15	few	TGCGCCAGCAGCTTGAGGGCTAGCGGCTACAATGAGCAGTTCTTC	CASSLRASGYNEQFF
.	TRBV27	TRBJ1-5	13	.	TGTGCCAGCAGAGCAGGGGTCAATCAGCCCCAGCATTTT	CASRAGVNQPQHF
TRBD2	TRBV12-3/TRBV12-4	TRBJ2-1	16	.	TGTGCCAGCAGGTCTAGCGGGGGGGGCATTAGAAATGAGCAGTTCTTC	CASRSSGGGIRNEQFF
.	TRBV28	TRBJ1-5	14	.	TGTGCCAGCACCAATGGAGGGGAAGTACAGCCCCAGCATTTT	CASTNGGEVQPQHF
TRBD1	TRBV6-6	TRBJ1-2	14	.	TGTGCCAGCAGTTCCCTCGACAGGGGTGGTGGCTACACCTTC	CASSSLDRGGGYTF
TRBD1	TRBV10-3	TRBJ2-6	15	.	TGTGCCACCGAACGGGACAGGGCTGGGGCCAACGTCCTGACTTTC	CATERDRAGANVLTF
.	TRBV7-8	TRBJ2-1	17	.	TGTGCCAGCAGCTTAAAACCCACGGGGACGTTCTACAATGAGCAGTTCTTC	CASSLKPTGTFYNEQFF
TRBD1	TRBV9	TRBJ1-3	15	.	TGTGCCAGCAGCGTATCATCAGGGGGTGGAAACACCATATATTTT	CASSVSSGGGNTIYF